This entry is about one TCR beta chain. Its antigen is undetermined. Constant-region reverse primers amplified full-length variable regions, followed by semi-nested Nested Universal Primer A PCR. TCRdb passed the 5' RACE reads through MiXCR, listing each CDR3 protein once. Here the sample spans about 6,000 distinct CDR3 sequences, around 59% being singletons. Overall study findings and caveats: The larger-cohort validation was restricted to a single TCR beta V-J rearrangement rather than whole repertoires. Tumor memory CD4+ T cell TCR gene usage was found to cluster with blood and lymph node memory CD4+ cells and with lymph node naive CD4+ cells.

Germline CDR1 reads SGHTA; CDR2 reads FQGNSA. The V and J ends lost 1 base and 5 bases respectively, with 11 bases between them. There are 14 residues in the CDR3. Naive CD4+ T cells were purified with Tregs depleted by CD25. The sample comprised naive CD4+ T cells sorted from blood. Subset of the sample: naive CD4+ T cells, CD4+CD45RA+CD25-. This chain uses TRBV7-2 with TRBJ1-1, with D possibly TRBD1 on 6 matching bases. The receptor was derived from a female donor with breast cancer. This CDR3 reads CASSLVGGRTEAFF. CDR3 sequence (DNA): TGTGCCAGCAGCTTAGTCGGGGGGCGAACTGAAGCTTTCTTT.